The 5 T cell receptor beta chains below all came from one sample that was sequenced in a study of blood T cell repertoires in COVID-19. The data were produced by immunoSEQ multiplex PCR, yet TCRdb's version contains in-frame clones alone and is incomplete. The sample lists 250,000 to 350,000 clones; roughly 80% were seen once. The sequenced sample consisted of peripheral blood. The receptors stem from a person between 65 and 79 years old with COVID-19, enrolled during active disease.

The rearrangement joins TRBV15 to TRBJ1-1, with D unclear. This CDR3 spans 11 amino acids. From germline, CDR1 is LNHNV and CDR2 YYDKDF (reference sequence). V was cut by 8 bases and J by 3 bases, with 7 bases left in between. As DNA, the CDR3 is TGTGCCACCGCGAGGGACACTGAAGCTTTCTTT. It is translated as CATARDTEAFF.

This chain joins TRBV7-6 and TRBJ2-3; D not certain. This CDR3 spans 13 amino acids. Trimming took 5 bases from V and 0 from J, leaving 6 bases between them. Per the germline V gene, CDR1 is SGHVS and CDR2 is FNYEAQ. DNA for the CDR3: TGTGCCAGCAGCCCGTTTAGCACAGATACGCAGTATTTT. Its translation: CASSPFSTDTQYF.

This clone was seen a handful of times. Other DNA sequences in this sample translate to the same CDR3. The chain has TRBV6-5 and TRBJ1-1; TRBD1 matches 7 bases. Looked up from germline, CDR1 is MNHEY and CDR2 is SVGAGI. The CDR3 loop spans 14 amino acids. Trimming took 5 bases from V and 0 from J; bases not matched to a gene: 3. The CDR3 coding sequence is TGTGCCAGCAGTAGGACAGGAATGAACACTGAAGCTTTCTTT. This encodes CASSRTGMNTEAFF.

The chain combines TRBV27 with TRBJ1-6; the D is unclear. With 5 bases removed from V and 7 bases from J, the gap between germline ends came to 12 bases. Germline V gene data show CDR1 as MNHEY and CDR2 as SMNVEV (reference sequence). The CDR3 loop spans 14 amino acids. The CDR3 is CASSLQPTNSPLHF. CDR3 sequence (DNA): TGTGCCAGCAGTCTACAGCCTACCAATTCACCCCTCCACTTT.

CDR3 sequence: CASSILAAYNEQFF. CDR3 nucleotides: TGTGCCAGTAGTATCCTAGCAGCTTACAATGAGCAGTTCTTC. The chain is built from TRBV19 and TRBJ2-1; D is perhaps TRBD2 (5 bases). Trimming left V 3 bases short and J 4 bases short, with 10 bases between. The CDR3 covers 14 residues. Per germline, CDR1 LNHDA and CDR2 SQIVND (reference sequence).